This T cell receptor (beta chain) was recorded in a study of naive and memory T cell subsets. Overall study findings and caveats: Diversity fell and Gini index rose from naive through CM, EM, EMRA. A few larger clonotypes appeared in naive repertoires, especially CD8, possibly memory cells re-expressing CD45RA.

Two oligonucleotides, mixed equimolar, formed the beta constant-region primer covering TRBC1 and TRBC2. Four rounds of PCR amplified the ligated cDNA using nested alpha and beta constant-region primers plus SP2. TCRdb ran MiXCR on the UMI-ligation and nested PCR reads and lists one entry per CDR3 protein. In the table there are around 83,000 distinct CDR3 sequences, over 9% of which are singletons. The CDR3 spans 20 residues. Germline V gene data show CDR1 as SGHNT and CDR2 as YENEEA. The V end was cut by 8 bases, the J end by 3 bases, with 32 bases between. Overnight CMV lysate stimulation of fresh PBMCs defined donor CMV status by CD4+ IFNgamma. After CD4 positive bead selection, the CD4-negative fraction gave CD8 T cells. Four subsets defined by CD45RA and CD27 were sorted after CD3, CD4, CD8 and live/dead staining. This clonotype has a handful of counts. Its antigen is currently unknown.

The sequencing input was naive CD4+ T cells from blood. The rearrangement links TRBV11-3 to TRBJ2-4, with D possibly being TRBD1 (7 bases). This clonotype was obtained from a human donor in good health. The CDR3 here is CASSWPREPEQGNGKNIQYF. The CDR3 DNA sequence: TGTGCCAGCTCCTGGCCCCGGGAGCCCGAACAGGGGAACGGCAAAAACATTCAGTACTTC.